Listed here is a single TCR beta chain. CDR1 and CDR2 from the germline V gene are SGHTA and FQGTGA. There are 14 residues in the CDR3. V gave up 4 bases and J gave up 4 bases, with 10 bases separating them. This record belongs to a study of T cell clones after liver transplantation. TCRdb's table, derived via immunoSEQ multiplex PCR, lists solely in-frame clones and lacks some. The table includes around 100,000 clones, approximately 78% detected once. The sequences come from CD4+ T cells from blood, collected before liver transplant. The clonotype originates from a human donor who received a liver transplant. V is TRBV7-3 and J is TRBJ2-2, with a weak D call TRBD1 (6 bases). The CDR3 sequence is CASSSGHITGELFF. The DNA for the CDR3 is TGTGCCAGCAGCTCGGGACATATCACCGGGGAGCTGTTTTTT.